This TCR beta chain was recorded in a study of blood T cells in healthy people across ages. Background on the study: Capturing about one barcoded beta molecule per two T cells was achieved by template switching. Points from the study as a whole: It was not known whether donors were CMV positive (a possible confounder of expanded clonotype changes).

The authors ran a second PCR of roughly 6 to 12 cycles using a sample-barcoded 5' primer and a J-beta primer mix. Per-sample output comprised a minimum of 3 million paired-end reads containing CDR3. A single record per CDR3 protein comes from TCRdb applying MiXCR to the 5' RACE reads. Altogether around 650,000 distinct CDR3 sequences are present, roughly 41% being singletons, with the ten largest covering around 30%. Trimming took off 5 bases at V and 5 bases at J, with 11 bases between the two ends. Germline assignment: CDR1 SGHAT and CDR2 FQNNGV. This CDR3 comprises 13 residues. Drawn from each donor were approximately 10 milliliters of peripheral blood. The table lists this clonotype with a few counts. Its target is unknown.

The source material was blood. The chain uses TRBV11-2 and TRBJ2-3; D unresolved. The TCR originated in a man older than 75 in good health. The CDR3 loop reads CASSLQPGDTQYF. The DNA for the CDR3 is TGTGCCAGCAGCCTCCAACCCGGAGATACGCAGTATTTT. The full variable domain, rest sourced from reference TRBV11-2 and TRBJ2-3, is EAGVAQSPRYKIIEKRQSVAFWCNPISGHATLYWYQQILGQGPKLLIQFQNNGVVDDSQLPKDRFSAERLKGVDSTLKIQPAKLEDSAVYLCASSLQPGDTQYFGPGTRLTVL.